The present T cell receptor beta chain was sequenced within a study of blood T cell repertoires in COVID-19. Overall study: COVID-19 samples collected from the United States, Italy and Spain covered acute and convalescent phases. T cells, B-cell-depleted T cells, or PBMCs provided the cDNA or gDNA that served as material.

As handled by the study authors: Estimated nucleated cell counts came from reference gene primer amplification. Profiled with immunoSEQ multiplex PCR; TCRdb holds only in-frame clones, not every one. The V and J calls and clone size were taken over from that table, and D and trimming were inferred from the DNA. There are about 110,000 clones in the sample; around nine tenths occur only once, and around 1.2% lies in the top ten. Germline assignment: CDR1 LNHNV and CDR2 YYDKDF (reference sequence). With 2 bases clipped from V and 4 bases from J, the junction kept 7 bases outside the gene matches. This CDR3 is 16 amino acids long.

The gene calls are TRBV15 and TRBJ2-1; 8 bases fit TRBD1. This TCR was recovered from a woman under 40 with acute or convalescent COVID-19. The sequencing input was peripheral blood. CDR3: CATSRRQGSGYNEQFF. The CDR3 region has the DNA TGTGCCACCAGCAGAAGACAGGGGTCGGGGTACAATGAGCAGTTCTTC. Complete variable domain (other parts from reference TRBV15 and TRBJ2-1): DAMVIQNPRYQVTQFGKPVTLSCSQTLNHNVMYWYQQKSSQAPKLLFHYYDKDFNNEADTPDNFQSRRPNTSFCFLDIRSPGLGDTAMYLCATSRRQGSGYNEQFFGPGTRLTVL.